The clone carrying this T cell receptor beta chain was recorded many times. Its antigen is still unknown. Combining iRepertoire HTBI primers with Arm-PCR of CDR3 regions, the authors built TCR beta libraries. TCRdb re-called the multiplex PCR reads through MiXCR, storing one row per CDR3 protein. Of hundreds of thousands of distinct CDR3 sequences in the sample, about 13% are singletons; the top ten hold roughly 10%. Time point specified: newly diagnosed GD, antithyroid drugs for less than 3 months. The TCR library was made from RNA that had been extracted from PBMCs in TRIzol. With V trimmed by 6 bases and J by 0 bases, 7 bases remained unmatched. CDR1 DFQATT and CDR2 SNEGSKA come from the germline V gene (reference sequence). The CDR3 extends over 15 amino acids. This sample stems from a study of regulatory T cells in long-lasting Graves disease. Study conclusions and caveats: Owing to a sample size that was small, accuracy may have been reduced.

This sample also belongs to another study, concerning T cells in Graves' hyperthyroidism and ophthalmopathy.

The chain recombines TRBV20-1 with TRBJ2-1; 8 nucleotides agree with TRBD2. The sequence derives from a man younger than 40 with Graves disease. This material consisted of peripheral blood mononuclear cells (PBMCs), taken at new diagnosis, from a patient treated with antithyroid drugs. The DNA of the CDR3 is TGCAGTGCGGACTCCGGGACTAGCTCCTACAATGAGCAGTTCTTC. Protein sequence: CSADSGTSSYNEQFF.